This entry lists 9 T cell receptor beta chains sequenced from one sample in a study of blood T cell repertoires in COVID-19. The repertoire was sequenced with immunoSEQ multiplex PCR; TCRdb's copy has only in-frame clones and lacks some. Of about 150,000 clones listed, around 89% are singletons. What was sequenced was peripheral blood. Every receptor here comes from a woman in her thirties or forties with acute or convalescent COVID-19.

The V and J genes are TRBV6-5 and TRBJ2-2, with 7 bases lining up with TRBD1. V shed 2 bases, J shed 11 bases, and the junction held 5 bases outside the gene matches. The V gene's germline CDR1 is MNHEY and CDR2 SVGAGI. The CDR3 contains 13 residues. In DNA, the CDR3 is TGTGCCAGCAGTTACCCCCGGACAGGCGAGCTGTTTTTT. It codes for CASSYPRTGELFF.

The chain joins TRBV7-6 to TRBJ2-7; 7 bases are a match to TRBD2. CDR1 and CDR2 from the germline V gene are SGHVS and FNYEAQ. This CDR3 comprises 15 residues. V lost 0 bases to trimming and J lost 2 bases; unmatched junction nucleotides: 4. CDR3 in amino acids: CASSLAAGVTYEQYF. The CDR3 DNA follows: TGTGCCAGCAGCTTAGCTGCGGGAGTTACCTACGAGCAGTACTTC.

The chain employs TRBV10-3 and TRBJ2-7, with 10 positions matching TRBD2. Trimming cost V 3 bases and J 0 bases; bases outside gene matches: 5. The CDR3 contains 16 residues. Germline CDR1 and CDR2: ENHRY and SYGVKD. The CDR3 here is CAISEFSGRSSYEQYF. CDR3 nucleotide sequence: TGTGCCATCAGTGAATTTAGCGGGAGGAGCTCCTACGAGCAGTACTTC.

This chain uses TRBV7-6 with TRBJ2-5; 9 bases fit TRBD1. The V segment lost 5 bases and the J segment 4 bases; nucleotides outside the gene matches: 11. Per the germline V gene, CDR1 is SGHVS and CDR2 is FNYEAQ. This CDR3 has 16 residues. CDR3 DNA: TGTGCCAGCAGCCTAGACCTACCGGGACAGGGAGAGACCCAGTACTTC. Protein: CASSLDLPGQGETQYF.

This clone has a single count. The CDR3 loop reads CASSMGEGNHGYTF. CDR3 bases: TGTGCCAGCAGTATGGGTGAGGGTAATCATGGCTACACCTTC. The rearrangement joins TRBV6-5 to TRBJ1-2, with D uncertain. The V and J ends lost 5 bases and 6 bases respectively, with 16 bases between them. The CDR3 is 14 amino acids. From germline, CDR1 is MNHEY and CDR2 SVGAGI.

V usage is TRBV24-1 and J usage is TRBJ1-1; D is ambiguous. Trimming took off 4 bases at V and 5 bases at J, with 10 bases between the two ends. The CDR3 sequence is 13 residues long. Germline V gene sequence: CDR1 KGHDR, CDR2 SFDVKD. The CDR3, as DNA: TGTGCCACCAGTGAAGACGGGGTGACTGAAGCTTTCTTT. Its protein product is CATSEDGVTEAFF.

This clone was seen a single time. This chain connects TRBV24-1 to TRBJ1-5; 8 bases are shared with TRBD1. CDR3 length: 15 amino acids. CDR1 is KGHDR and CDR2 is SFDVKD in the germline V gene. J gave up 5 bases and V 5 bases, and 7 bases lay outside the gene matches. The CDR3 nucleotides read TGTGCCACCAGTGCTTCAGGGGGCGCGGATCAGCCCCAGCATTTT. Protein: CATSASGGADQPQHF.

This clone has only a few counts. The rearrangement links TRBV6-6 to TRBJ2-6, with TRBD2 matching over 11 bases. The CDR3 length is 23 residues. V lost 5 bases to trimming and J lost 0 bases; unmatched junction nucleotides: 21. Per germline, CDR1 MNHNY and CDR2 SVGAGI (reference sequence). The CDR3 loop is CASSPLLLAGATRTVSGANVLTF. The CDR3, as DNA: TGTGCCAGCAGTCCCCTCCTACTAGCGGGAGCGACCAGGACCGTCTCTGGGGCCAACGTCCTGACTTTC.

CDR3 DNA sequence: TGTGCCAGCAGCTCCGAAAGGCTAGCGGGAGCGTTCGGGCAGTTCTTC. It translates to CASSSERLAGAFGQFF. V usage is TRBV7-2 and J usage is TRBJ2-1, with TRBD2 matching over 10 bases. After removal of 4 bases from V and 12 bases from J, the junction contained 15 bases not matched to a gene. This CDR3 contains 16 residues. CDR1 and CDR2 (germline): SGHTA, FQGNSA.